These 27 T cell receptor beta chains were sequenced from one sample in a study of regulatory and conventional T cells in RAG deficiency. Assay: immunoSEQ multiplex PCR; the TCRdb copy retains only in-frame clones and omits some. The table lists about 29,000 clones, more than 90% of them singletons, with under 0.2% in the top ten. The sorted conventional CD4+ T cells were CD25-low and CD127-high, with genomic DNA sequenced. This sample was shared with a second study, whose subject was regulatory T cells. That report adds: The primer mix had 52 TRBV and 13 TRBJ primers.

Specimen: CD25- CD4+ T cells sorted from blood. The receptors derive from a human donor in good health.

The rearrangement joins TRBV6-1 to TRBJ2-2, with D possibly being TRBD2 (6 bases). The germline V gene encodes CDR1 MNHNS and CDR2 SASEGT. Trimming left V 8 bases short and J 4 bases short, with 14 bases between. The length of the CDR3 is 14 residues. CDR3 DNA: TGTGCCAGCTTGAGGCGGGACCTCACCGGGGAGCTGTTTTTT. This gives the protein CASLRRDLTGELFF.

The table lists this clone with a count of one. The chain employs TRBV5-1 and TRBJ2-7; TRBD1 matches at 10 bases. V shed 4 bases and J 2 bases; nucleotides not matched to a gene: 3. CDR1 and CDR2 from the germline V gene are SGHRS and YFSETQ. This CDR3 has 14 amino acids. CDR3 in amino acids: CASSRGQGPYEQYF. The CDR3 DNA is TGCGCCAGCAGCCGGGGACAGGGGCCCTACGAGCAGTACTTC.

The chain links TRBV7-5 to TRBJ1-1; the D call in the table, TRBD1, was not verified against the DNA. TRBV7-5 is termed a pseudogene. The CDR3 consists of 11 residues. The CDR3 here is CARRHRGKAFF. CDR3 bases: TGTGCCAGAAGACACAGGGGAAAAGCTTTCTTT.

This chain uses TRBV5-1 with TRBJ2-5, with 13 bases that match TRBD2. Trimming at V came to 0 bases and at J to 4 bases, leaving 3 bases not matched to a gene. Germline assignment: CDR1 SGHRS and CDR2 YFSETQ. The CDR3 is 16 amino acids. CDR3 DNA: TGCGCCAGCAGCTTGGGACTAGCGGGGGGAACAGAGACCCAGTACTTC. Amino acids: CASSLGLAGGTETQYF.

This clone occurred once. The chain couples TRBV19 to TRBJ2-1, with a tentative D call TRBD1 (6 bases). The CDR3 spans 18 residues. V lost 3 bases to trimming and J lost 8 bases, with 26 bases between them. Germline V lookup: CDR1 LNHDA, CDR2 SQIVND (reference sequence). This CDR3 is CASSMWGRARDPGYEQFF. In DNA, the CDR3 is TGTGCCAGTAGTATGTGGGGGCGAGCTCGAGATCCGGGGTATGAGCAGTTCTTC.

The rearrangement joins TRBV30 to TRBJ2-3; 11 nucleotides agree with TRBD2. Germline values: CDR1 GTSNPN, CDR2 SVGIG (reference sequence). The CDR3 loop spans 18 amino acids. Losses at the gene ends were 5 bases for V and 1 base for J; bases not matched to a gene: 14. The CDR3 loop is CAWGTTRTSGGRTDTQYF. The CDR3 DNA follows: TGTGCCTGGGGGACAACCCGAACTAGCGGGGGTCGCACAGATACGCAGTATTTT. Looking up the rest from reference TRBV30 and TRBJ2-3 gives the full variable domain: SQTIHQWPATLVQPVGSPLSLECTVEGTSNPNLYWYRQAAGRGLQLLFYSVGIGQISSEVPQNLSASRPQDRQFILSSKKLLLSDSGFYLCAWGTTRTSGGRTDTQYFGPGTRLTVL.

This clone showed up just once. J is TRBJ2-7 and V is TRBV7-9; 12 bases align to TRBD2. The CDR3 consists of 15 residues. The germline V gene has CDR1 SEHNR and CDR2 FQNEAQ (reference sequence). V shed 1 base, J shed 4 bases, and the junction held 2 bases outside the gene matches. The chain's CDR3 is CASSLGTSGVYEQYF. In DNA, the CDR3 is TGTGCCAGCAGCTTAGGGACTAGCGGGGTTTACGAGCAGTACTTC.

The rearrangement joins TRBV11-2 to TRBJ2-3; D possibly corresponds to TRBD2 (5 bases). V gave up 1 base and J gave up 6 bases, with 11 bases separating them. This CDR3 is built from 14 residues. Germline CDR1 and CDR2: SGHAT and FQNNGV. The CDR3 DNA is TGTGCCAGCAGCTTAGGCCGGGGTGGTGATACGCAGTATTTT. Encoded protein: CASSLGRGGDTQYF.

The chain carries TRBV19 and TRBJ1-1; D is undetermined. V shed 3 bases and J shed 4 bases, with 12 bases lying between them. Per germline, CDR1 LNHDA and CDR2 SQIVND (reference sequence). The CDR3 length is 14 residues. CDR3 DNA sequence: TGTGCCAGTAGTATCTCCGGGGTGAGCACTGAAGCTTTCTTT. It translates to CASSISGVSTEAFF.

The chain has TRBV7-9 and TRBJ1-5; D is possibly TRBD1 (5 bases). The CDR3 is 15 residues long. CDR1 SEHNR and CDR2 FQNEAQ come from the germline V gene (reference sequence). V lost 2 bases and J lost 6, with 14 bases in between. As DNA, the CDR3 is TGTGCCAGCAGCTTATCTCAGGGCCTGGGTCAGCCCCAGCATTTT. It is translated as CASSLSQGLGQPQHF.

The genes are TRBV28 and TRBJ2-7; TRBD1 agrees at 7 bases. CDR3 length equals 15 residues. Germline CDR1 MDHEN, CDR2 SYDVKM. J lost 3 bases, V lost 6 bases, and 11 bases had no gene match. CDR3 DNA sequence: TGTGCCAGCAGAGATGGAGACAGGGCGGGCTACGAGCAGTACTTC. Its protein product is CASRDGDRAGYEQYF.

This chain uses TRBV6-1 with TRBJ1-1; TRBD1 might be the D (5 bases). Germline CDR1 and CDR2: MNHNS and SASEGT. The V gene lost 6 bases and the J gene lost 5 bases, with 19 bases spanning the gap. The CDR3 consists of 15 residues. In DNA, the CDR3 is TGTGCCAGCAGCCTCCACAGTTCCGGGGGGACTGAAGCTTTCTTT. This codes for CASSLHSSGGTEAFF.

J is TRBJ2-5 and V is TRBV2, with unresolved D. V lost 5 bases to trimming and J lost 5 bases, with 9 bases between them. CDR3 size: 12 residues. The V gene's germline CDR1 is SNHLY and CDR2 FYNNEI. The CDR3 coding sequence is TGTGCCAGCAGTCCGGTTACCGAGACCCAGTACTTC. This gives the protein CASSPVTETQYF.

V and J are TRBV4-1 and TRBJ2-3; possible D gene TRBD2, 5 bases. CDR1 is MGHRA and CDR2 is YSYEKL in the germline V gene. The CDR3 is 15 residues long. Trimming pared 0 bases from V and 2 bases from J, leaving 9 bases between. DNA for the CDR3: TGCGCCAGCAGCCAAGAGGAGGAATACACAGATACGCAGTATTTT. Its translation: CASSQEEEYTDTQYF.

The V call is TRBV5-1, the J call TRBJ1-1, with 7 bases aligning to TRBD1. This CDR3 comprises 17 residues. Germline CDR1 SGHRS, CDR2 YFSETQ. J gave up 3 bases and V 0 bases, and 11 bases lay outside the gene matches. The DNA of the CDR3 is TGCGCCAGCAGCTTGGGAGGGGGCGCTGAGTCAGACACTGAAGCTTTCTTT. Translation: CASSLGGGAESDTEAFF.

This clone showed up just once. This rearrangement joins TRBV30 to TRBJ2-7, with TRBD1 as a possible D gene (6 bases). CDR1 and CDR2 (germline): GTSNPN, SVGIG (reference sequence). V was clipped by 3 bases and J by 0 bases, with 12 bases between them. The length of the CDR3 is 14 residues. CDR3 region: CAWSRGGSSYEQYF. In DNA form, the CDR3 reads TGTGCCTGGAGCAGGGGCGGCAGCTCCTACGAGCAGTACTTC.

This chain links TRBV9 with TRBJ1-1; 9 bases are a match to TRBD1. Germline V CDR1 and CDR2: SGDLS, YYNGEE. This CDR3 spans 16 amino acids. The ends lost 0 bases at V and 4 bases at J; junction bases unmatched: 7. CDR3 sequence reads: CASSVGPDRGSTEAFF. For the CDR3, the DNA is TGTGCCAGCAGCGTAGGCCCTGACAGGGGGAGCACTGAAGCTTTCTTT.

This chain joins TRBV5-1 and TRBJ2-4; D is uncertain. The CDR3 consists of 15 residues. V lost 4 bases, J lost 6 bases, and 17 bases lay in between. The germline CDR1 and CDR2 sequences are SGHRS and YFSETQ. Here the CDR3 DNA reads TGCGCCAGCAGCCCGTTCTCTAACTCGGGAAACATTCAGTACTTC. It specifies CASSPFSNSGNIQYF.

The chain combines TRBV7-8 with TRBJ1-2; the match to TRBD1 covers 7 bases. The CDR3 extends over 14 amino acids. With V trimmed by 5 bases and J by 2 bases, 5 bases remained unmatched. The germline CDR1 and CDR2 sequences are SGHVS and FQNEAQ. The CDR3, as DNA: TGTGCCAGCAGCCGGGGACAGATGAACTATGGCTACACCTTC. Amino acids: CASSRGQMNYGYTF.

The gene calls are TRBV30 and TRBJ2-3; weak D call: TRBD2 (7 bases). CDR1 is GTSNPN, CDR2 SVGIG, per germline (reference sequence). The CDR3 contains 20 residues. V was trimmed by 0 bases and J by 1 base, leaving 26 bases between them. The CDR3 spells CAWSVLWGGRTPGGTDTQYF. Written as DNA, the CDR3 is TGTGCCTGGAGTGTACTCTGGGGGGGGCGGACCCCGGGAGGCACAGATACGCAGTATTTT.

V and J are TRBV18 and TRBJ1-3; D unclear. This CDR3 is built from 15 residues. Trimming stripped 4 bases from V and 3 bases from J, with 13 bases between. The germline gives CDR1 KGHSH, CDR2 LQKENI. CDR3 loop: CASSQKLLHGNTIYF. The CDR3 nucleotides read TGTGCCAGCTCACAGAAACTCCTGCATGGAAACACCATATATTTT.

The chain joins TRBV18 to TRBJ2-7, with TRBD2 identical over 12 bases. Per germline, CDR1 KGHSH and CDR2 LQKENI. This CDR3 has 16 amino acids. Trimming at V came to 2 bases and at J to 1 base, leaving 3 bases not matched to a gene. The CDR3 reads CASSPELAGGSYEQYF. The CDR3 nucleotides read TGTGCCAGCTCACCAGAACTAGCGGGGGGTTCCTACGAGCAGTACTTC.

The J gene is TRBJ2-7, the V gene TRBV27; the match to TRBD2 covers 10 bases. This CDR3 region has 19 residues. In germline, CDR1 is MNHEY, CDR2 SMNVEV (reference sequence). J was trimmed by 4 bases and V by 5 bases; bases with no gene match: 20. In DNA, the CDR3 is TGTGCCAGCAGTCCTTATAGCGGGGGGCCCCCCCCGGGGCATTACGAGCAGTACTTC. It yields the protein CASSPYSGGPPPGHYEQYF.

The chain couples TRBV11-2 to TRBJ1-5; D perhaps matches TRBD1 (6 bases). Trimming left V 2 bases short and J 4 bases short, with 12 bases between. The germline V gene has CDR1 SGHAT and CDR2 FQNNGV. The CDR3 sequence is 15 residues long. The CDR3 DNA reads TGTGCCAGCAGCTTATCAGGGGTCGGGAATCAGCCCCAGCATTTT. It translates to CASSLSGVGNQPQHF.

The chain links TRBV6-6 to TRBJ1-1; 9 positions agree with TRBD1. The V and J ends lost 0 bases and 4 bases, in that order; junction bases with no gene match: 0. Germline values: CDR1 MNHNY, CDR2 SVGAGI (reference sequence). The CDR3 covers 14 residues. In nucleotides, the CDR3 is TGTGCCAGCAGTTACTCGACAGGGGGCACTGAAGCTTTCTTT. It codes for CASSYSTGGTEAFF.

V and J are TRBV7-3 and TRBJ1-1; 10 bases are a match to TRBD1. The CDR3 runs 17 residues. With 1 base clipped from V and 4 bases from J, the junction kept 9 bases outside the gene matches. In germline, CDR1 is SGHTA, CDR2 FQGTGA. This CDR3 reads CASSLMGQGTRVTEAFF. The CDR3 DNA sequence: TGTGCCAGCAGCTTAATGGGACAGGGGACTAGGGTCACTGAAGCTTTCTTT.

The chain carries TRBV7-6 and TRBJ2-1, with 7 positions matching TRBD1. The CDR3 totals 16 residues. Germline lookup yields CDR1 SGHVS and CDR2 FNYEAQ. Trimming at V came to 5 bases and at J to 5 bases, leaving 12 bases not matched to a gene. The CDR3 region is CASSHPLEDRHNEQFF. The DNA of the CDR3 is TGTGCCAGCAGCCACCCATTGGAGGACAGGCACAATGAGCAGTTCTTC.